This is a list of T cell receptor beta chains from one sample in a study of identical twins. Via MiXCR, TCRdb re-called the 5' RACE reads, giving one row per CDR3 protein. Counted here are approximately 890,000 distinct CDR3 sequences, roughly 12% occurring once; the ten biggest clones make up around 1.5%. The same data also went into a second study, on yellow fever vaccine responses in identical twins.

Sequenced input: PBMCs. These TCRs come from a woman aged 18-30 years in good health. CDR3s include the opening cysteine and the closing phenylalanine or tryptophan. The order of the fields is D gene, clone size, V gene, J gene, CDR3 DNA, CDR3 protein. A D gene is named only where the DNA matches it firmly. Size values are once, few and many counts, or a class for expanded clones, and some rows have none.

d_call: -
clone_size: many
v_call: TRBV20-1
j_call: TRBJ2-1
cdr3_nt: TGCAGTGTTCCGCGGGATTACTCCTACAATGAGCAGTTCTTC
cdr3_aa: CSVPRDYSYNEQFF

d_call: -
clone_size: -
v_call: TRBV2
j_call: TRBJ2-5
cdr3_nt: TGTGCCAGCAGGTCGTGGCAACAAGAGACCCAGTACTTC
cdr3_aa: CASRSWQQETQYF

d_call: -
clone_size: few
v_call: TRBV20-1
j_call: TRBJ1-5
cdr3_nt: TGCAGTGCTAGAGATCTAGCGGGGGTACAGCCCCAGCATTTT
cdr3_aa: CSARDLAGVQPQHF

d_call: TRBD2
clone_size: many
v_call: TRBV28
j_call: TRBJ2-1
cdr3_nt: TGTGCCAGCAGTTTAGGTAGTGTGCGGACTAGCGTTCACAATGAGCAGTTCTTC
cdr3_aa: CASSLGSVRTSVHNEQFF

d_call: -
clone_size: few
v_call: TRBV27
j_call: TRBJ2-3
cdr3_nt: TGTGCCAGCAGTTTATGGGGTAGCGGAGGGACAGATACGCAGTATTTT
cdr3_aa: CASSLWGSGGTDTQYF

d_call: TRBD2
clone_size: -
v_call: TRBV5-1
j_call: TRBJ2-4
cdr3_nt: TGCGCCAGCAGCCTACGAGCGGGGGGTAACATTCAGTACTTC
cdr3_aa: CASSLRAGGNIQYF

d_call: TRBD2
clone_size: few
v_call: TRBV29-1
j_call: TRBJ2-3
cdr3_nt: TGCAGCGCCCTAGGACTAGCGGGGGTCGACACAGATACGCAGTATTTT
cdr3_aa: CSALGLAGVDTDTQYF

d_call: -
clone_size: few
v_call: TRBV24-1
j_call: TRBJ2-1
cdr3_nt: TGTGCCACCAGTGATTCTGGACCAGGTGAGCAGTTCTTC
cdr3_aa: CATSDSGPGEQFF

d_call: -
clone_size: few
v_call: TRBV2
j_call: TRBJ2-1
cdr3_nt: TGTGCCAGCTACTATCATGAGCAGTTCTTC
cdr3_aa: CASYYHEQFF

d_call: TRBD2
clone_size: few
v_call: TRBV4-2
j_call: TRBJ2-3
cdr3_nt: TGTGCCAGCAGCCAAGTAGGTTTGCGGGGGGGCGCAGATACGCAGTATTTT
cdr3_aa: CASSQVGLRGGADTQYF

d_call: -
clone_size: -
v_call: TRBV24-1
j_call: TRBJ2-1
cdr3_nt: TGTGCCACCAGTAGACCAACCCCCGACAATGAGCAGTTCTTC
cdr3_aa: CATSRPTPDNEQFF

d_call: -
clone_size: -
v_call: TRBV5-6
j_call: TRBJ1-5
cdr3_nt: TGTGCCAGCAGCTTGCGACAGCACAATCAGCCCCAGCATTTT
cdr3_aa: CASSLRQHNQPQHF

d_call: TRBD1
clone_size: few
v_call: TRBV12-3/TRBV12-4
j_call: TRBJ2-2
cdr3_nt: TGTGCCAGCAGCAAAGGGACAGGGGCCTCAGGCGGGGAGCTGTTTTTT
cdr3_aa: CASSKGTGASGGELFF

d_call: TRBD2
clone_size: once
v_call: TRBV20-1
j_call: TRBJ2-6
cdr3_nt: TGCAGTGCTAGAGGAGGGGCGGGGGATATCTCTGGGGCCAACGTCCTGACTTTC
cdr3_aa: CSARGGAGDISGANVLTF

d_call: -
clone_size: few
v_call: TRBV5-1
j_call: TRBJ2-2
cdr3_nt: TGCGCCAGCAGCCCGCAGCGGGCCGGGGAGCTGTTTTTT
cdr3_aa: CASSPQRAGELFF

d_call: -
clone_size: -
v_call: TRBV11-3
j_call: TRBJ2-2
cdr3_nt: TGTGCCAGCAGCTTATCCGTGTCAGGGCGCACCGGGGAGCTGTTTTTT
cdr3_aa: CASSLSVSGRTGELFF

d_call: TRBD1
clone_size: few
v_call: TRBV12-3/TRBV12-4
j_call: TRBJ2-7
cdr3_nt: TGTGCCAGCAGTCCCCCCGGGACAGGGGACTACGAGCAGTACTTC
cdr3_aa: CASSPPGTGDYEQYF

d_call: -
clone_size: -
v_call: TRBV12-3/TRBV12-4
j_call: TRBJ1-4
cdr3_nt: TGTGCCAGCAGTTTAACAGGAGAAGGTGAAAAACTGTTTTTT
cdr3_aa: CASSLTGEGEKLFF

d_call: TRBD2
clone_size: -
v_call: TRBV20-1
j_call: TRBJ2-5
cdr3_nt: TGCAGTGCTAAGACTAGCGGCCAAGAGACCCAGTACTTC
cdr3_aa: CSAKTSGQETQYF

d_call: -
clone_size: few
v_call: TRBV15
j_call: TRBJ2-1
cdr3_nt: TGTGCCACCAGCAGAGCTCCCATATTTGAGCAGTTCTTC
cdr3_aa: CATSRAPIFEQFF

d_call: TRBD1
clone_size: -
v_call: TRBV7-9
j_call: TRBJ2-1
cdr3_nt: TGTGCCAGCAGCCACGGACAGGGATTGTACAATGAGCAGTTCTTC
cdr3_aa: CASSHGQGLYNEQFF

d_call: -
clone_size: -
v_call: TRBV6-2/TRBV6-3
j_call: TRBJ2-5
cdr3_nt: TGTGCCAGCAGTTACTCGATGGAGACCCAGTACTTC
cdr3_aa: CASSYSMETQYF

d_call: TRBD2
clone_size: -
v_call: TRBV2
j_call: TRBJ2-7
cdr3_nt: TGTGCCAGCAGTCTCCCCAAACAGGGGCTGGCTAGCGGGAGCTACGAGCAGTACTTC
cdr3_aa: CASSLPKQGLASGSYEQYF

d_call: -
clone_size: -
v_call: TRBV18
j_call: TRBJ1-6
cdr3_nt: TGTGCCAGCTCACTAGGGTGGGTCCCTTCACCCCTCCACTTT
cdr3_aa: CASSLGWVPSPLHF

d_call: TRBD2
clone_size: -
v_call: TRBV6-1
j_call: TRBJ2-3
cdr3_nt: TGTGCCCGTGTAGAGGCTAGCGGGAAAACAGATACGCAGTATTTT
cdr3_aa: CARVEASGKTDTQYF

d_call: -
clone_size: -
v_call: TRBV2
j_call: TRBJ2-1
cdr3_nt: TGTGCCAGCAGTGAACGCTGGAATGAGCAGTTCTTC
cdr3_aa: CASSERWNEQFF

d_call: -
clone_size: few
v_call: TRBV5-1
j_call: TRBJ2-1
cdr3_nt: TGCGCCAGCAAGGGGGGGGACGAAGCGGGCCAAAGCTCCTACAATGAGCAGTTCTTC
cdr3_aa: CASKGGDEAGQSSYNEQFF

d_call: -
clone_size: -
v_call: TRBV20-1
j_call: TRBJ2-2
cdr3_nt: TGCAGTGCTAGAGATTTGGGGACATTAAACACCGGGGAGCTGTTTTTT
cdr3_aa: CSARDLGTLNTGELFF

d_call: -
clone_size: -
v_call: TRBV29-1
j_call: TRBJ2-2
cdr3_nt: TGCAGCGTTGAGGGTAGGGAAGTCACCGGGGAGCTGTTTTTT
cdr3_aa: CSVEGREVTGELFF

d_call: TRBD1
clone_size: few
v_call: TRBV7-9
j_call: TRBJ2-2
cdr3_nt: TGTGCCAGCAGCCCCGGTCCGACAGGGGCCACCGGGGAGCTGTTTTTT
cdr3_aa: CASSPGPTGATGELFF

d_call: -
clone_size: -
v_call: TRBV4-2
j_call: TRBJ2-3
cdr3_nt: TGTGCCAGCAGCCGCGGCGGAGGGGACACAGATACGCAGTATTTT
cdr3_aa: CASSRGGGDTDTQYF

d_call: -
clone_size: -
v_call: TRBV7-2
j_call: TRBJ2-1
cdr3_nt: TGTGCCAGCAGCTTAGGGGGGGCCTACAATGGGCAGTTCTTC
cdr3_aa: CASSLGGAYNGQFF

d_call: -
clone_size: few
v_call: TRBV28
j_call: TRBJ2-7
cdr3_nt: TGTGCCAGCAGTATCGGGACCTCCGCGCAGTACTTC
cdr3_aa: CASSIGTSAQYF

d_call: -
clone_size: -
v_call: TRBV3-1
j_call: TRBJ2-3
cdr3_nt: TGTGCCAGCAGCCAAGGGGGTCTTGTTAGCACAGATACGCAGTATTTT
cdr3_aa: CASSQGGLVSTDTQYF

d_call: -
clone_size: few
v_call: TRBV20-1
j_call: TRBJ1-4
cdr3_nt: TGCAGTGCAGGACAGTTGAATAATGAAAAACTGTTTTTT
cdr3_aa: CSAGQLNNEKLFF

d_call: -
clone_size: -
v_call: TRBV9
j_call: TRBJ2-7
cdr3_nt: TGTGCCAGCAGCGTAGAGGGGGACCGGGCCTACGAGCAGTACTTC
cdr3_aa: CASSVEGDRAYEQYF

d_call: TRBD2
clone_size: -
v_call: TRBV7-9
j_call: TRBJ2-1
cdr3_nt: TGTGCCAGCCCGGGACTAGCGGGACCTCTGAACGATGAGCAGTTCTTC
cdr3_aa: CASPGLAGPLNDEQFF